This T cell receptor (beta chain) was sequenced in a study of blood T cells in healthy people across ages. Each donor had 8 to 10 milliliters of peripheral blood drawn. It was with a sample-barcoded 5' primer and a J-beta primer mix that a second PCR of roughly 7 to 12 cycles was run. Every cDNA was tagged by a template-switch adaptor with 12 random nucleotides. TCRdb itself ran the 5' RACE reads through MiXCR, one entry per CDR3 protein. The sample has over a million distinct CDR3 sequences; approximately 43% are singletons. The CDR3 loop spans 15 amino acids. In germline, CDR1 is SGDLS, CDR2 YYNGEE. This clonotype was observed a single time. One junction end does not reproduce the germline sequence, and a read error may be involved.

The sample consisted of blood. This sequence was found in a woman under 30 in good health. The chain links TRBV9 to TRBJ1-1; D ambiguous. CDR3 sequence reads: CASSIRSGPNAEAFF. The CDR3 DNA reads as TGTGCCAGCAGCATACGCTCTGGGCCGAACGCTGAAGCTTTCTTT. The full variable domain, its missing parts supplied by reference TRBV9 and TRBJ1-1, is DSGVTQTPKHLITATGQRVTLRCSPRSGDLSVYWYQQSLDQGLQFLIQYYNGEERAKGNILERFSAQQFPDLHSELNLSSLELGDSALYFCASSIRSGPNAEAFFGQGTRLTVV.